This is a list of T cell receptor beta chains from one sample in a study of T cell responses to AZD1222 COVID-19 vaccine. This table comes from immunoSEQ multiplex PCR, and its TCRdb copy is limited to in-frame clones, with some not included. The repertoire consists of about 170,000 clones, with 90% occurring once and the leading ten covering 1.5%. This specimen consisted of peripheral blood, obtained on day 0 of AZD1222 vaccination. The source is an adult in good health. The CDR3 runs from the conserved cysteine through the conserved F or W. The order of the fields is CDR3 protein, CDR3 DNA, J gene, V gene, clone size, D gene. D genes are given only for firm matches. Clone sizes are given selectively: once, few, many, or a class where the clone is expanded.

cdr3_aa: CASSLEGGRVDTGELFF
cdr3_nt: TGCGCCAGCAGCTTAGAGGGTGGAAGGGTCGACACCGGGGAGCTGTTTTTT
j_call: TRBJ2-2
v_call: TRBV5-1
clone_size: .
d_call: .

cdr3_aa: CASSYSAYQTGNTIYF
cdr3_nt: TGTGCCAGCAGTTACTCGGCGTATCAGACGGGAAACACCATATATTTT
j_call: TRBJ1-3
v_call: TRBV6-5
clone_size: .
d_call: .

cdr3_aa: CASSSNTGTVGYGYTF
cdr3_nt: TGTGCCAGCAGCTCCAATACCGGGACAGTAGGCTATGGCTACACCTTC
j_call: TRBJ1-2
v_call: TRBV7-3
clone_size: once
d_call: TRBD1

cdr3_aa: CASSLTGERGGETGELFF
cdr3_nt: TGTGCCAGCAGCTTAACAGGAGAGCGGGGGGGCGAAACCGGGGAGCTGTTTTTT
j_call: TRBJ2-2
v_call: TRBV7-2
clone_size: once
d_call: TRBD2

cdr3_aa: CASSPGRPVGTNEKLFF
cdr3_nt: TGTGCCAGCAGCCCAGGACGCCCCGTAGGAACTAATGAAAAACTGTTTTTT
j_call: TRBJ1-4
v_call: TRBV9
clone_size: .
d_call: .

cdr3_aa: CASSEVAVSYEQYF
cdr3_nt: TGTGCCAGCAGTGAAGTTGCCGTCTCCTACGAGCAGTACTTC
j_call: TRBJ2-7
v_call: TRBV6-1
clone_size: .
d_call: .

cdr3_aa: CASSLSGALQPQHF
cdr3_nt: TGTGCCAGCAGTTTATCGGGGGCGCTTCAGCCCCAGCATTTT
j_call: TRBJ1-5
v_call: TRBV27
clone_size: once
d_call: .

cdr3_aa: CASSLLSSGGAIRTQYF
cdr3_nt: TGTGCCAGCAGTTTATTATCCAGCGGGGGGGCAATTCGTACGCAGTATTTT
j_call: TRBJ2-3
v_call: TRBV27
clone_size: .
d_call: TRBD2

cdr3_aa: CASSDTLNEKLFF
cdr3_nt: TGTGCCAGCAGTGACACCTTAAATGAAAAACTGTTTTTT
j_call: TRBJ1-4
v_call: TRBV6-1
clone_size: .
d_call: .

cdr3_aa: CASSQAGSRRGSPLHF
cdr3_nt: TGTGCCAGCAGCCAGGCCGGGTCGAGGCGGGGTTCACCCCTCCACTTT
j_call: TRBJ1-6
v_call: TRBV3-1/TRBV3-2
clone_size: .
d_call: .

cdr3_aa: CASSYDRGHEQYF
cdr3_nt: TGTGCCAGCAGTTACGACAGGGGCCACGAGCAGTACTTC
j_call: TRBJ2-7
v_call: TRBV6-5
clone_size: .
d_call: TRBD1

cdr3_aa: CASRAGNTIYF
cdr3_nt: TGTGCCAGTAGAGCCGGAAACACCATATATTTT
j_call: TRBJ1-3
v_call: TRBV19
clone_size: .
d_call: .

cdr3_aa: CASSLAAGTSKSNTEAFF
cdr3_nt: TGCGCCAGCAGCTTGGCAGCAGGGACGTCAAAATCGAACACTGAAGCTTTCTTT
j_call: TRBJ1-1
v_call: TRBV5-1
clone_size: .
d_call: .

cdr3_aa: CASSPLGVSGNVELFF
cdr3_nt: TGTGCCAGCAGCCCCTTGGGGGTCTCGGGGAATGTGGAACTGTTTTTT
j_call: TRBJ1-4
v_call: TRBV11-3
clone_size: .
d_call: .

cdr3_aa: CASSHHSGGGDEQYF
cdr3_nt: TGTGCCAGCAGCCACCATAGCGGGGGTGGGGACGAGCAGTACTTC
j_call: TRBJ2-7
v_call: TRBV4-2
clone_size: .
d_call: TRBD2

cdr3_aa: CSADKRGRVTEAFF
cdr3_nt: TGCAGCGCAGATAAGAGGGGGCGCGTCACTGAAGCTTTCTTT
j_call: TRBJ1-1
v_call: TRBV29-1
clone_size: .
d_call: TRBD1

cdr3_aa: CASSLKGAITGELFF
cdr3_nt: TGTGCCAGCAGCTTAAAGGGGGCTATCACCGGGGAGCTGTTTTTT
j_call: TRBJ2-2
v_call: TRBV7-8
clone_size: .
d_call: TRBD1

cdr3_aa: CASSGQGSDSPLHF
cdr3_nt: TGTGCCAGCAGCGGACAGGGGAGCGATTCACCCCTCCACTTT
j_call: TRBJ1-6
v_call: TRBV9
clone_size: .
d_call: TRBD1

cdr3_aa: CASTVANTEAFF
cdr3_nt: TGTGCCAGCACTGTGGCTAACACTGAAGCTTTCTTT
j_call: TRBJ1-1
v_call: TRBV28
clone_size: .
d_call: .

cdr3_aa: CASSLAVVSLGGYTF
cdr3_nt: TGTGCCAGCAGCTTAGCTGTAGTCAGTTTGGGAGGCTACACCTTC
j_call: TRBJ1-2
v_call: TRBV7-2
clone_size: .
d_call: .

cdr3_aa: CASTPRGPNTGELFF
cdr3_nt: TGTGCCAGCACCCCCAGGGGCCCGAACACCGGGGAGCTGTTTTTT
j_call: TRBJ2-2
v_call: TRBV7-9
clone_size: .
d_call: .

cdr3_aa: CASSPTGDNSPLHF
cdr3_nt: TGTGCCAGCTCACCGACAGGAGACAATTCACCCCTCCACTTT
j_call: TRBJ1-6
v_call: TRBV18
clone_size: once
d_call: .

cdr3_aa: CASSLGAGGLNQPQHF
cdr3_nt: TGTGCCAGCAGCTTAGGCGCCGGGGGCCTCAATCAGCCCCAGCATTTT
j_call: TRBJ1-5
v_call: TRBV7-2
clone_size: .
d_call: .

cdr3_aa: CASSLDEKLFF
cdr3_nt: TGCGCCAGCAGCTTGGATGAAAAACTGTTTTTT
j_call: TRBJ1-4
v_call: TRBV5-1
clone_size: once
d_call: .

cdr3_aa: CASSDNVNGYTF
cdr3_nt: TGTGCCAGCAGTGATAATGTTAATGGCTACACCTTC
j_call: TRBJ1-2
v_call: TRBV25-1
clone_size: .
d_call: .

cdr3_aa: CASSSRDRGRHEQYF
cdr3_nt: TGTGCCAGCAGTTCGCGGGACAGGGGTAGACACGAGCAGTACTTC
j_call: TRBJ2-7
v_call: TRBV28
clone_size: .
d_call: TRBD1

cdr3_aa: CASSFERQGRNSPLHF
cdr3_nt: TGTGCCAGCAGCTTCGAAAGACAGGGTAGAAATTCACCCCTCCACTTT
j_call: TRBJ1-6
v_call: TRBV4-2
clone_size: .
d_call: TRBD1

cdr3_aa: CASSLELADNEQFF
cdr3_nt: TGCGCCAGCAGCTTGGAACTAGCGGACAATGAGCAGTTCTTC
j_call: TRBJ2-1
v_call: TRBV5-1
clone_size: .
d_call: TRBD2

cdr3_aa: CASSVDRGRPQFF
cdr3_nt: TGTGCCAGCAGCGTAGACAGGGGTCGGCCCCAGTTCTTC
j_call: TRBJ2-1
v_call: TRBV9
clone_size: .
d_call: TRBD1

cdr3_aa: CASSYGGGGHGAQYF
cdr3_nt: TGTGCCAGCAGTTACGGTGGTGGCGGGCACGGGGCCCAGTACTTC
j_call: TRBJ2-5
v_call: TRBV6-2/TRBV6-3
clone_size: .
d_call: .

cdr3_aa: CASSQDSRRDNSPLHF
cdr3_nt: TGCGCCAGCAGCCAAGATTCGCGCAGGGACAATTCACCCCTCCACTTT
j_call: TRBJ1-6
v_call: TRBV4-3
clone_size: .
d_call: .

cdr3_aa: CASSQVLLDTPEYGYTF
cdr3_nt: TGCGCCAGCAGCCAAGTCCTACTGGACACGCCGGAGTATGGCTACACCTTC
j_call: TRBJ1-2
v_call: TRBV4-1
clone_size: .
d_call: .

cdr3_aa: CASSYSQEMNTEAFF
cdr3_nt: TGTGCCAGCAGTTACTCACAGGAAATGAACACTGAAGCTTTCTTT
j_call: TRBJ1-1
v_call: TRBV6-6
clone_size: .
d_call: .

cdr3_aa: CASSSTFNTEAFF
cdr3_nt: TGTGCTAGCAGCTCCACTTTTAACACTGAAGCTTTCTTT
j_call: TRBJ1-1
v_call: TRBV7-7
clone_size: .
d_call: .

cdr3_aa: CASSLRRDRTMNTEAFF
cdr3_nt: TGCGCCAGCAGCTTGCGTCGGGACAGAACCATGAACACTGAAGCTTTCTTT
j_call: TRBJ1-1
v_call: TRBV5-1
clone_size: .
d_call: TRBD1

cdr3_aa: CASSLAGGNEKLFF
cdr3_nt: TGTGCCAGCAGCTTAGCGGGCGGTAATGAAAAACTGTTTTTT
j_call: TRBJ1-4
v_call: TRBV7-6
clone_size: .
d_call: .

cdr3_aa: CASRSTGSGNTIYF
cdr3_nt: TGTGCCAGCAGGTCGACAGGGTCTGGAAACACCATATATTTT
j_call: TRBJ1-3
v_call: TRBV3-1/TRBV3-2
clone_size: .
d_call: TRBD1

cdr3_aa: CASSPEEGRADTQYF
cdr3_nt: TGTGCCAGCTCCCCGGAGGAAGGGAGGGCAGATACGCAGTATTTT
j_call: TRBJ2-3
v_call: TRBV6-4
clone_size: few
d_call: TRBD2

cdr3_aa: CASSLSGADTEAFF
cdr3_nt: TGTGCCAGCAGCTTATCGGGTGCAGACACTGAAGCTTTCTTT
j_call: TRBJ1-1
v_call: TRBV11-3
clone_size: .
d_call: .

cdr3_aa: CASSLMERDRGSPLHF
cdr3_nt: TGTGCCAGCTCACTGATGGAGAGGGACCGGGGTTCACCCCTCCACTTT
j_call: TRBJ1-6
v_call: TRBV18
clone_size: .
d_call: .

cdr3_aa: CASSYPFTGVQETQYF
cdr3_nt: TGTGCCAGCAGTTACCCCTTTACAGGGGTCCAAGAGACCCAGTACTTC
j_call: TRBJ2-5
v_call: TRBV6-2/TRBV6-3
clone_size: once
d_call: TRBD1

cdr3_aa: CASSEISGAEQFF
cdr3_nt: TGTGCCAGCAGTGAGATTAGCGGGGCTGAGCAGTTCTTC
j_call: TRBJ2-1
v_call: TRBV2
clone_size: .
d_call: TRBD2

cdr3_aa: CASSLDGANTEAFF
cdr3_nt: TGTGCCAGCAGCCTTGACGGGGCGAACACTGAAGCTTTCTTT
j_call: TRBJ1-1
v_call: TRBV7-8
clone_size: once
d_call: .

cdr3_aa: CASSPMGRFEKLFF
cdr3_nt: TGTGCCAGCAGCCCGATGGGTCGCTTTGAAAAACTGTTTTTT
j_call: TRBJ1-4
v_call: TRBV28
clone_size: .
d_call: .

cdr3_aa: CASSQSQTAFSYEQYF
cdr3_nt: TGTGCCAGCAGCCAAAGCCAAACAGCGTTTTCGTACGAGCAGTACTTC
j_call: TRBJ2-7
v_call: TRBV4-2
clone_size: .
d_call: .

cdr3_aa: CASAHEAGATYEQYF
cdr3_nt: TGTGCCAGCGCCCACGAGGCAGGGGCGACCTACGAGCAGTACTTC
j_call: TRBJ2-7
v_call: TRBV3-1/TRBV3-2
clone_size: .
d_call: .

cdr3_aa: CASSPLRARVEFF
cdr3_nt: TGTGCCAGCAGCCCGCTGAGGGCCAGAGTGGAGTTCTTC
j_call: TRBJ2-1
v_call: TRBV5-4
clone_size: .
d_call: .

cdr3_aa: CASSLRLGGDSPLHF
cdr3_nt: TGCGCCAGCAGCCTCCGCCTGGGAGGGGATTCACCCCTCCACTTT
j_call: TRBJ1-6
v_call: TRBV4-1
clone_size: once
d_call: .

cdr3_aa: CASSPDLVVGGSAYGYTF
cdr3_nt: TGTGCCAGCTCACCGGATCTCGTGGTGGGGGGCTCCGCCTATGGCTACACCTTC
j_call: TRBJ1-2
v_call: TRBV18
clone_size: .
d_call: .

cdr3_aa: CASGGTPSEQFF
cdr3_nt: TGCGCCAGCGGGGGGACCCCCAGTGAGCAGTTCTTC
j_call: TRBJ2-1
v_call: TRBV10-2
clone_size: .
d_call: .

cdr3_aa: CASSSTAQETQYF
cdr3_nt: TGTGCCAGTAGTTCTACGGCCCAAGAGACCCAGTACTTC
j_call: TRBJ2-5
v_call: TRBV19
clone_size: .
d_call: .